The rows below give T cell receptor beta chains drawn from one sample of a study of cytomegalovirus exposure and HLA in healthy donors. Sequenced by immunoSEQ multiplex PCR; TCRdb stores in-frame clones only, minus some. In the table there are 110,000 to 150,000 clones, roughly 70% of which are singletons. The material sequenced was PBMCs. The receptors derive from a man aged 55 to 70 in good health and CMV-seronegative. Each CDR3 is given with its conserved first and last residue. A D gene is named only where the DNA matches it firmly. Some rows mark clone size as missing; the rest say once, few, many or name a class of expanded clone.

TRBJ2-1 | NA | TRBV5-4 | TRBD2 | TGTGCCAGCAGCATCGGGACTAGCGAATATGAGCAGTTCTTC | CASSIGTSEYEQFF
TRBJ2-3 | NA | TRBV7-2 | NA | TGTGCCAGCACCACAGACGTGATCACAGATACGCAGTATTTT | CASTTDVITDTQYF
TRBJ1-5 | NA | TRBV6-6 | NA | TGTGCCAGCAGTTACGCAGGGTTTCAGCCCCAGCATTTT | CASSYAGFQPQHF
TRBJ1-4 | NA | TRBV4-2 | NA | TGTGCCAGCAGCCAAGATCCGCGCAATGAAAAACTGTTTTTT | CASSQDPRNEKLFF
TRBJ2-5 | few | TRBV5-1 | TRBD1 | TGCGCCAGCAGCTCGGGACAGGGGAGAGAGACCCAGTACTTC | CASSSGQGRETQYF
TRBJ2-3 | NA | TRBV28 | NA | TGTGCCAGCAGTTTATTCGGGACTGCGAGCACAGATACGCAGTATTTT | CASSLFGTASTDTQYF
TRBJ1-1 | NA | TRBV27 | TRBD1 | TGTGCCAGCAGTTTAAGGGGACAGGGCACTGAAGCTTTCTTT | CASSLRGQGTEAFF
TRBJ2-7 | NA | TRBV7-9 | NA | TGTGCCAGCAGCTTAGCGGCGGACAGCTACGAGCAGTACTTC | CASSLAADSYEQYF
TRBJ2-3 | NA | TRBV7-9 | TRBD1 | TGTGCCAGCAGCACGGGAGTGGACAGGGTGAGGGATACGCAGTATTTT | CASSTGVDRVRDTQYF
TRBJ2-7 | NA | TRBV4-2 | NA | TGTGCCAGCAGCCAAGATCAAAGTCTCCTACACTTC | CASSQDQSLLHF
TRBJ1-5 | NA | TRBV6-5 | TRBD1 | TGTGCCAGCAGCTGGACAGGGGGTAATCAGCCCCAGCATTTT | CASSWTGGNQPQHF
TRBJ1-1 | NA | TRBV7-2 | TRBD1 | TGTGCCAGCAGCTTAGCCAGGGGGCCCACTGAAGCTTTCTTT | CASSLARGPTEAFF
TRBJ1-1 | NA | TRBV6-5 | TRBD1 | TGTGCCAGCATACGACGACAGGGGGACACTGAAGCTTTCTTT | CASIRRQGDTEAFF
TRBJ1-2 | few | TRBV19 | TRBD1 | TGTGCCAGTAGCACAACTAGAAGAGGGGGCAACTATGGCTACACCTTC | CASSTTRRGGNYGYTF
TRBJ1-6 | NA | TRBV7-9 | TRBD1 | TGTGCCAGCAGCTTGGGACAGGACACCTATAATTCACCCCTCCACTTT | CASSLGQDTYNSPLHF
TRBJ1-1 | NA | TRBV6-5 | TRBD1 | TGTGCCAGCACCATGACAGGGGCGAGGGCTGAAGCTTTCTTT | CASTMTGARAEAFF
TRBJ1-2 | NA | TRBV19 | TRBD1 | TGTGCCAGTAGGAACGGACAGGGATATGGCTACACCTTC | CASRNGQGYGYTF
TRBJ1-2 | NA | TRBV2 | TRBD1 | TGTGCCAGCAGTGAAATCGGGACAGCTGCGGTTGGCTACACCTTC | CASSEIGTAAVGYTF
TRBJ1-5 | once | TRBV6-6 | NA | TGTGCCAGCAGGCCCACAGGGTATAGCAATCAGCCCCAGCATTTT | CASRPTGYSNQPQHF
TRBJ2-1 | NA | TRBV30 | TRBD2 | TGTGCCTGGAGTCCGTCTAGCGGATATTACAATGAGCAGTTCTTC | CAWSPSSGYYNEQFF
TRBJ1-1 | NA | TRBV28 | NA | TGTGCCAGCAGTTTTTGGGGGCCGCCCTACACTGAAGCTTTCTTT | CASSFWGPPYTEAFF
TRBJ2-3 | NA | TRBV5-1 | TRBD2 | TGCGCCAGCAGCACGAGGACTAGCGGGATTTTTGGAACAGATACGCAGTATTTT | CASSTRTSGIFGTDTQYF
TRBJ2-7 | NA | TRBV28 | TRBD1 | TGTGCCAGCAGTCCGTTTGACAGGGTCTTATACGAGCAGTACTTC | CASSPFDRVLYEQYF
TRBJ2-5 | NA | TRBV25-1 | NA | TGTGCCAGCAGTGTCGTAGTGGCAGCACAGTACCAAGAGACCCAGTACTTC | CASSVVVAAQYQETQYF
TRBJ2-2 | few | TRBV9 | TRBD1 | TGTGCCAGCAGCACCAGGGACAGGGGGCCCCCTACGAACACCGGGGAGCTGTTTTTT | CASSTRDRGPPTNTGELFF
TRBJ2-1 | NA | TRBV19 | NA | TGTGCCAGTAGTATAGATGGGACACCTCTGGTCGCTGAGCAGTTCTTC | CASSIDGTPLVAEQFF
TRBJ2-1 | NA | TRBV5-1 | TRBD2 | TGCGCCAGCAGCTTGGAGAGTAGCGGGAGCGATGAGCAGTTCTTC | CASSLESSGSDEQFF
TRBJ1-4 | NA | TRBV11-2 | TRBD1 | TGTGCCAGCAGCTCGACAGGGGGGTGGAATGAAAAACTGTTTTTT | CASSSTGGWNEKLFF
TRBJ2-5 | NA | TRBV9 | TRBD2 | TGTGCCAGCAGCGTTGGACTAGCCAAAGAGACCCAGTACTTC | CASSVGLAKETQYF
TRBJ2-7 | once | TRBV5-5 | TRBD1 | TGTGCCAGCAGCCCGGTGACAGGGCTCCACGAGCAGTACTTC | CASSPVTGLHEQYF
TRBJ2-1 | NA | TRBV6-5 | TRBD1 | TGTGCCAGCAGCCCAGACAGGGGCTATGAGCAGTTCTTC | CASSPDRGYEQFF
TRBJ1-2 | NA | TRBV11-1 | TRBD1 | TGTGCCAGCAGCCCACCCTTGGGCGGGACAGCCCTGCGAAGCTACACCTTC | CASSPPLGGTALRSYTF
TRBJ1-1 | few | TRBV28 | NA | TGTGCCACCCACACGAACACTGAAGCTTTCTTT | CATHTNTEAFF
TRBJ2-7 | NA | TRBV19 | TRBD1 | TGTGCCAGTACCATTGGACAGGGGAACGAGCAGTACTTC | CASTIGQGNEQYF
TRBJ1-1 | NA | TRBV27 | NA | TGTGCCAGCAGTAAATCGCGGGAACGGGGCACTGAAGCTTTCTTT | CASSKSRERGTEAFF
TRBJ2-4 | NA | TRBV6-5 | TRBD1 | TGTGCCAGCAAACAGGGGGATTTGGGCATTCAGTACTTC | CASKQGDLGIQYF
TRBJ1-2 | NA | TRBV7-9 | NA | TGTGCCAGCAGCTTTCCCGACAGGAACTATGGCTACACCTTC | CASSFPDRNYGYTF
TRBJ2-1 | NA | TRBV27 | TRBD2 | TGTGCCAGCAGTTCCCCGACTCTAGCGGGCCCTGACAATGAGCAGTTCTTC | CASSSPTLAGPDNEQFF
TRBJ1-2 | NA | TRBV6-1 | NA | TGTGCCAGCAGTGCTGGGGGGACGGTAAACTATGGCTACACCTTC | CASSAGGTVNYGYTF
TRBJ2-7 | NA | TRBV4-2 | NA | TGTGCCAGCAGCCACCCCGACAGTGGCTACGAGCAGTACTTC | CASSHPDSGYEQYF
TRBJ1-5 | few | TRBV29-1 | NA | TGCAGCGTTGGGTCTGGCAATGAGGGTCAGCCCCAGCATTTT | CSVGSGNEGQPQHF
TRBJ2-3 | NA | TRBV5-1 | TRBD2 | TGCGCCAGCAGCTTACTAGCGGGGGGCACAGATACGCAGTATTTT | CASSLLAGGTDTQYF
TRBJ1-1 | NA | TRBV6-5 | NA | TGTGCCAGCAGTTACTCGAGAGCTTGGGGACAACGGGCTTTCTTT | CASSYSRAWGQRAFF
TRBJ2-5 | NA | TRBV5-1 | TRBD2 | TGCGCCAGCAGCGTGGGGGGCAGCGGGAGAGAGACCCAGTACTTC | CASSVGGSGRETQYF
TRBJ2-5 | NA | TRBV5-4 | NA | TGTGCCAGCAGCTTGGACAGCCGCCCACAAGAGACCCAGTACTTC | CASSLDSRPQETQYF
TRBJ1-5 | NA | TRBV2 | TRBD1 | TGTGCCAGCAGGGCGGACAGGGGGATCGGACAGCCCCAGCATTTT | CASRADRGIGQPQHF
TRBJ2-7 | NA | TRBV29-1 | NA | TGCAGCGTTACCCCACGACATGGTGGCGAGCAGTACTTC | CSVTPRHGGEQYF
TRBJ2-3 | NA | TRBV28 | NA | TGTGCCAGCAGTCCCCCTTCCACAGATACGCAGTATTTT | CASSPPSTDTQYF
TRBJ1-3 | NA | TRBV7-2 | TRBD1 | TGTGCCAGCAGGCAGACGGGACAGGCTCGGAACACCATATATTTT | CASRQTGQARNTIYF
TRBJ2-7 | NA | TRBV7-9 | NA | TGTGCCAGCAGAATTCTCGGGGACTACGAGCAGTACTTC | CASRILGDYEQYF
TRBJ1-1 | NA | TRBV30 | NA | TGTGCCTGGAATACCCCGACAGGTATGAACACTGAAGCTTTCTTT | CAWNTPTGMNTEAFF
TRBJ2-7 | NA | TRBV10-3 | TRBD2 | TGTGCCATCAGTGAGTTAGCGGGAGGCGAGCAGTACTTC | CAISELAGGEQYF
TRBJ2-2 | NA | TRBV28 | TRBD2 | TGTGCCAGCAGTTCAGCGGGAGAGGCCGGGGAGCTGTTTTTT | CASSSAGEAGELFF
TRBJ1-2 | NA | TRBV6-1 | TRBD1 | TGTGCCAGCAGTGAAGCGCTTCATGGGACAGGGGGCTTTGGCTACACCTTC | CASSEALHGTGGFGYTF